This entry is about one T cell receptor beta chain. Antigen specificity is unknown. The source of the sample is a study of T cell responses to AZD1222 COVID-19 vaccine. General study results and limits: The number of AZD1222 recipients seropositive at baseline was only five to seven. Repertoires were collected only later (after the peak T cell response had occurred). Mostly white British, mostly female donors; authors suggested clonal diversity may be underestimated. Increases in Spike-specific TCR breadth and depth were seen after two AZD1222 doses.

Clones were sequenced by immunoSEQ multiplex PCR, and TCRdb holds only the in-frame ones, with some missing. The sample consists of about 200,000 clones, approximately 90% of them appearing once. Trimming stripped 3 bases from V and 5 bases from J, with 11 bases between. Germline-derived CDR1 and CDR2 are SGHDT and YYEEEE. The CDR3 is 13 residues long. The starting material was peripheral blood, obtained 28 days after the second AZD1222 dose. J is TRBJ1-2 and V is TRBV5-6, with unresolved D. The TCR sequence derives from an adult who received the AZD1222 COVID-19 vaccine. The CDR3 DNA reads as TGTGCCAGCAGCTCGACGAGGGCTTATGGCTACACCTTC. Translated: CASSSTRAYGYTF.